This entry features one TCR beta chain sequence. Membership in each cohort depended on participant-reported clinical history. The J segment lost 4 bases and the V segment lost 5 bases, leaving 7 bases of the junction unmatched. CDR1 and CDR2 from the germline V gene are MNHEY and SMNVEV (reference sequence). CDR3 length equals 15 residues. Method: immunoSEQ multiplex PCR; TCRdb's copy keeps in-frame clones and lacks some. The table lists about 130,000 clones, less than 90% of them singletons. The entry originates in a study of blood T cell repertoires in COVID-19. In the study overall: The origin of the acute and convalescent COVID-19 samples was the United States, Italy and Spain. PBMCs, B-cell-depleted T cells, or T cells were the source of the cDNA or gDNA that made up the material.

The source material was PBMCs or T cells enriched from blood (not recorded which). The genes are TRBV27 and TRBJ1-1; 10 bases are a match to TRBD1. This receptor was taken from a man in his thirties or forties who had recovered from COVID-19. This chain's CDR3 is CASSTPGQGRTEAFF. Here the CDR3 DNA reads TGTGCCAGCAGTACGCCGGGACAGGGGCGCACTGAAGCTTTCTTT.